A single sample is the source of the 31 T cell receptor beta chains below, sequenced in a study of shared T cell receptors in the human thymus. The assay was immunoSEQ multiplex PCR, and TCRdb's table has in-frame clones only and misses some. The repertoire holds hundreds of thousands of clones, 87% seen once, with under 0.01% in the top ten. The same data also contributed to another study, on human thymus T cells.

Sample: thymocytes. These receptors came from a boy under three years old with a congenital heart defect.

As DNA, the CDR3 is TGTGCCAGCAGTGATGGACTAGCGGGAGCCTTCGAGCAGTACTTC. Translated: CASSDGLAGAFEQYF. This rearrangement joins TRBV25-1 to TRBJ2-7, with TRBD2 matching 13 bases. There are 15 residues in the CDR3. Germline CDR1 and CDR2: MGHDK and SYGVNS. V shed 3 bases and J 6 bases; nucleotides not matched to a gene: 5.

This chain joins TRBV4-3 and TRBJ1-3; no clear D gene. CDR3 length: 16 amino acids. V was shortened by 0 bases and J by 0 bases, with 9 bases between the two germline ends. Germline V lookup: CDR1 LGHNA, CDR2 YSLEER. The CDR3 nucleotides are TGCGCCAGCAGCCAAGATGAGGGCTTCTCTGGAAACACCATATATTTT. Protein sequence: CASSQDEGFSGNTIYF.

The chain combines TRBV6-5 with TRBJ2-5; 7 nucleotides match TRBD1. This CDR3 comprises 15 residues. CDR1 and CDR2 from the germline V gene are MNHEY and SVGAGI. Germline trimming cut 0 bases from V and 5 bases from J; bases unmatched to any gene: 6. CDR3 sequence: CASSYSGQGVETQYF. The CDR3 nucleotides are TGTGCCAGCAGTTACTCGGGGCAGGGGGTTGAGACCCAGTACTTC.

The chain employs TRBV28 and TRBJ1-1, with D possibly being TRBD1 (6 bases). The CDR3 loop spans 16 amino acids. The V and J ends lost 10 bases and 1 base respectively, with 22 bases between them. In germline, CDR1 is MDHEN, CDR2 SYDVKM. The CDR3 DNA follows: TGTGCCACCTTATTACGCCCTCGACAGGCGAACACTGAAGCTTTCTTT. It is translated as CATLLRPRQANTEAFF.

The chain joins TRBV4-3 to TRBJ1-5, with 9 bases identical to TRBD1. The CDR3 length is 17 residues. Germline assignment: CDR1 LGHNA and CDR2 YSLEER. The junction had 6 bases not matched to a gene; V was cut back by 1 base and J by 2 bases. The CDR3 DNA follows: TGCGCCAGCAGCCAAGGGCACAGGGGGCACGGCAATCAGCCCCAGCATTTT. Translated: CASSQGHRGHGNQPQHF.

The gene calls are TRBV27 and TRBJ1-2, with TRBD1 as a possible D gene (6 bases). V was clipped by 4 bases and J by 4 bases, with 19 bases between them. CDR1 is MNHEY, CDR2 SMNVEV, per germline (reference sequence). The CDR3 runs to 16 residues. CDR3 loop: CASSYNHGQTTYGYTF. The CDR3 DNA follows: TGTGCCAGCAGTTATAACCATGGACAGACCACCTATGGCTACACCTTC.

The chain combines TRBV4-3 with TRBJ1-2, with 11 positions matching TRBD1. There are 19 residues in the CDR3. Germline CDR1 is LGHNA and CDR2 is YSLEER. The J segment lost 3 bases and the V segment lost 2 bases, leaving 14 bases of the junction unmatched. CDR3 amino acids: CASSQKPFPDRGQYYGYTF. Written as DNA, the CDR3 is TGCGCCAGCAGCCAAAAACCTTTCCCGGACAGGGGGCAATACTATGGCTACACCTTC.

This chain joins TRBV6-4 and TRBJ2-2; TRBD2 matches at 7 bases. CDR3 length: 13 residues. Trimming at V came to 4 bases and at J to 5 bases, leaving 1 base not matched to a gene. Germline V gene sequence: CDR1 MRHNA, CDR2 SNTAGT. The chain's CDR3 is CASSAGGTGELFF. DNA of the CDR3: TGTGCCAGCAGTGCGGGGGGTACCGGGGAGCTGTTTTTT.

The chain is built from TRBV6-1 and TRBJ2-5; tentative D call: TRBD2 (6 bases). The CDR3 loop spans 18 amino acids. In germline, CDR1 is MNHNS, CDR2 SASEGT. Trimming took 2 bases from V and 9 from J, leaving 28 bases between them. The CDR3 loop is CASSELVLGRRWPGAQYF. The CDR3 DNA reads as TGTGCCAGCAGTGAATTGGTCCTAGGGAGGAGGTGGCCGGGGGCCCAGTACTTC.

Note on this clone: The identical CDR3 is also encoded by other nucleotide sequences in the sample. This chain uses TRBV20-1 with TRBJ2-7, with 7 bases identical to TRBD2. From germline, CDR1 is DFQATT and CDR2 SNEGSKA (reference sequence). With V trimmed by 5 bases and J by 3 bases, 1 base remained unmatched. CDR3 length equals 11 residues. The CDR3 bases are TGCAGTGCTCGGACTAGCTACGAGCAGTACTTC. It translates to CSARTSYEQYF.

The V and J genes are TRBV5-1 and TRBJ2-1; the match to TRBD2 covers 10 bases. J lost 2 bases, V lost 6 bases, and 8 bases had no gene match. The CDR3 contains 16 residues. Per the germline V gene, CDR1 is SGHRS and CDR2 is YFSETQ. The DNA for the CDR3 is TGCGCCAGCACCCCTAAAGCGGGAGGGCCCTACAATGAGCAGTTCTTC. As protein: CASTPKAGGPYNEQFF.

V is TRBV19 and J is TRBJ2-7, with 7 bases aligning to TRBD1. The CDR3 has 16 amino acids. CDR1 LNHDA and CDR2 SQIVND come from the germline V gene (reference sequence). J lost 7 bases, V lost 3 bases, and 15 bases had no gene match. The CDR3 loop reads CASSIPGDREGKEQYF. As DNA, the CDR3 is TGTGCCAGTAGTATTCCCGGGGACAGAGAAGGGAAAGAGCAGTACTTC.

The chain recombines TRBV5-6 with TRBJ1-1; D might be TRBD1 (6 bases). Trimming cost V 4 bases and J 2 bases, with 24 bases left between them. This CDR3 has 18 amino acids. CDR1 and CDR2 from the germline V gene are SGHDT and YYEEEE. CDR3 sequence (DNA): TGTGCCAGCAGCCGGGAGGGCTATCAGGGGAGGGTAAACACTGAAGCTTTCTTT. Encoded protein: CASSREGYQGRVNTEAFF.

The chain links TRBV6-5 to TRBJ2-7; 7 nucleotides match TRBD2. The germline CDR1 and CDR2 sequences are MNHEY and SVGAGI. CDR3 length equals 15 residues. V was clipped by 2 bases and J by 5 bases; unmatched bases: 9. CDR3 sequence reads: CASSYGRVESDEQYF. CDR3 nucleotide sequence: TGTGCCAGCAGTTACGGGAGGGTGGAATCTGACGAGCAGTACTTC.

This clone was picked up one time. The V gene is TRBV5-4, the J gene TRBJ2-5; maybe TRBD2 (6 bases). CDR3 length: 16 amino acids. V shed 0 bases and J shed 2 bases, with 14 bases lying between them. CDR1 SGHNT and CDR2 YYREEE come from the germline V gene (reference sequence). In DNA, the CDR3 is TGTGCCAGCAGCTTGGATTTTAGCGGAGCACAAGAGACCCAGTACTTC. Its translation: CASSLDFSGAQETQYF.

The V and J genes are TRBV10-1 and TRBJ1-1, with D possibly being TRBD1 (6 bases). Trimming stripped 6 bases from V and 0 bases from J, with 11 bases between. Germline lookup yields CDR1 WNHNN and CDR2 SYGVQD (reference sequence). The CDR3 runs to 14 residues. The CDR3 DNA reads TGCGCCAGCAGAAGACAGGAATTGAACACTGAAGCTTTCTTT. Its translation is CASRRQELNTEAFF.

J is TRBJ2-1 and V is TRBV19, with 7 bases matching TRBD2. Germline CDR1 LNHDA, CDR2 SQIVND (reference sequence). The CDR3 is 16 residues long. V shed 6 bases, J shed 5 bases, and the junction held 13 bases outside the gene matches. The CDR3 region has the DNA TGTGCCAGTAGCAACCCTACTAGCGAGGTAAACAATGAGCAGTTCTTC. Amino acid sequence: CASSNPTSEVNNEQFF.

The chain combines TRBV6-1 with TRBJ1-5; 10 bases match TRBD1. Trimming cost V 4 bases and J 5 bases; bases outside gene matches: 11. The CDR3 extends over 17 amino acids. Germline CDR1 reads MNHNS; CDR2 reads SASEGT. The CDR3 is CASSGQGAHLGHQPQHF. The CDR3 DNA sequence: TGTGCCAGCAGTGGACAGGGGGCGCATCTGGGGCATCAGCCCCAGCATTTT.

The chain recombines TRBV28 with TRBJ1-1; TRBD1 matches at 11 bases. CDR3 length: 14 residues. Germline trimming cut 7 bases from V and 2 bases from J; bases unmatched to any gene: 3. Germline-derived CDR1 and CDR2 are MDHEN and SYDVKM. CDR3 sequence reads: CASTGQGANTEAFF. The CDR3 DNA reads TGTGCCAGCACCGGACAGGGGGCCAACACTGAAGCTTTCTTT.

This chain connects TRBV6-6 to TRBJ1-5, with 7 nucleotides matching TRBD1. Germline assignment: CDR1 MNHNY and CDR2 SVGAGI (reference sequence). Unmatched junction bases numbered 6, after V lost 6 bases and J lost 4 bases. The CDR3 loop spans 14 amino acids. The CDR3 region has the DNA TGTGCCAGCAGCCCTGACAGGGAAAATCAGCCCCAGCATTTT. Encoded protein: CASSPDRENQPQHF.

J is TRBJ2-1 and V is TRBV5-6; 8 bases are a match to TRBD2. V trimming: 3 bases; J trimming: 6 bases; junction bases outside the gene matches: 8. This CDR3 is 15 amino acids long. Germline V gives CDR1 SGHDT, CDR2 YYEEEE. The CDR3 DNA reads as TGTGCCAGCAGCTCCAATAGCGGGAAGGGCAATGAGCAGTTCTTC. Its protein product is CASSSNSGKGNEQFF.

This clone was seen more than once but under ten times. V gene TRBV5-6 combines with J gene TRBJ1-2, with 7 bases fitting TRBD1. CDR1 is SGHDT and CDR2 is YYEEEE in the germline V gene. Trimming took 2 bases from V and 8 from J; bases not matched to a gene: 9. This CDR3 comprises 14 residues. CDR3 DNA sequence: TGTGCCAGCAGCTTCGGGACAGAGCTCGGCGGCTACACCTTC. This gives the protein CASSFGTELGGYTF.

The gene calls are TRBV11-2 and TRBJ1-2, with 7 nucleotides matching TRBD1. The CDR3 runs 17 residues. The germline V gene encodes CDR1 SGHAT and CDR2 FQNNGV. V gave up 1 base and J gave up 5 bases; unmatched junction bases: 13. For the CDR3, the DNA is TGTGCCAGCAGCTTAGTCTCTAGGGACAGTATGAGTTATGGCTACACCTTC. Its translation: CASSLVSRDSMSYGYTF.

As concerns this clone: The sample has other DNA sequences that encode this CDR3 too. The chain uses TRBV30 and TRBJ2-4; a weak D match, TRBD2 (5 bases). Germline V gene sequence: CDR1 GTSNPN, CDR2 SVGIG (reference sequence). Trimming pared 1 base from V and 0 bases from J, leaving 16 bases between. The CDR3 is 17 amino acids. The CDR3 here is CAWSGRRDPLAKNIQYF. CDR3 nucleotide sequence: TGTGCCTGGAGTGGGCGTCGGGATCCTTTAGCCAAAAACATTCAGTACTTC.

CDR3 region: CASSLGLANGELFF. The CDR3 DNA follows: TGTGCCAGCAGCTTAGGACTAGCGAACGGGGAGCTGTTTTTT. This chain joins TRBV7-6 and TRBJ2-2, with 8 nucleotides matching TRBD2. Losses at the gene ends were 1 base for V and 7 bases for J; bases not matched to a gene: 2. The germline CDR1 and CDR2 sequences are SGHVS and FNYEAQ. The length of the CDR3 is 14 residues.

The V call is TRBV5-1, the J call TRBJ1-1; no clear D. The V end lost 2 bases, the J end lost 1 base, and 15 bases lay between the germline ends. The CDR3 contains 16 residues. The germline V gene has CDR1 SGHRS and CDR2 YFSETQ. Here the CDR3 reads CASSFQAGQGNTEAFF. DNA of the CDR3: TGCGCCAGCAGCTTCCAGGCTGGGCAAGGGAACACTGAAGCTTTCTTT.

The chain is built from TRBV2 and TRBJ1-2, with no clear D. Germline V gene data show CDR1 as SNHLY and CDR2 as FYNNEI. The CDR3 has 17 amino acids. V lost 2 bases and J lost 8, with 24 bases in between. CDR3 loop: CASSECGENPPMGGYTF. The CDR3 coding sequence is TGTGCCAGCAGTGAATGCGGGGAAAATCCGCCTATGGGAGGCTACACCTTC.

The CDR3: CASSLVSGSSGNTIYF. In DNA, the CDR3 is TGCGCCAGCAGCTTGGTATCGGGGAGCTCTGGAAACACCATATATTTT. The genes are TRBV5-1 and TRBJ1-3; D is unresolved. This CDR3 is 16 amino acids long. V gave up 0 bases and J gave up 0 bases, with 10 bases separating them. Looked up from germline, CDR1 is SGHRS and CDR2 is YFSETQ.

The chain uses TRBV10-3 and TRBJ2-7, with TRBD2 identical over 8 bases. Trimming at V came to 8 bases and at J to 6 bases, leaving 6 bases not matched to a gene. CDR1 and CDR2 from the germline V gene are ENHRY and SYGVKD. CDR3 length: 12 amino acids. CDR3 amino acids: CAIGTRGSEQYF. The CDR3 DNA sequence: TGTGCCATCGGGACTAGGGGTTCCGAGCAGTACTTC.

The chain couples TRBV4-3 to TRBJ1-6, with D maybe TRBD1 (6 bases). This CDR3 spans 17 amino acids. Germline lookup yields CDR1 LGHNA and CDR2 YSLEER. V was clipped by 1 base and J by 8 bases, with 18 bases between them. In DNA, the CDR3 is TGCGCCAGCAGCCAAGCCCCATGGTGGGGGCCCGATTCACCCCTCCACTTT. As protein: CASSQAPWWGPDSPLHF.

The gene calls are TRBV7-3 and TRBJ2-2, with 15 bases lining up with TRBD2. Germline V gene sequence: CDR1 SGHTA, CDR2 FQGTGA. This CDR3 has 16 residues. The trim removed 4 bases at V and 6 bases at J, leaving 3 bases unmatched. CDR3 region: CASSSRTSGGAGELFF. In nucleotides, the CDR3 is TGTGCCAGCAGCTCTCGGACTAGCGGGGGGGCCGGGGAGCTGTTTTTT.